This T cell receptor beta chain was obtained from a study of shared clonotypes between healthy human individuals (TCRdb year 2020). Regarding the complete study: The cohort included three men and a couple of women between 18 and 49 years of age. Blood TCR repertoires of a handful of healthy adults were deeply sequenced to estimate repertoire size and the extent of clonotype sharing between individuals. To increase sequencing depth and limit assay-specific biases, different laboratories used diverse techniques to prepare libraries and sequence TCR repertoires. For each donor, three plates each were used for CD4 naive and CD4 memory, two plates were used for CD8 naive, and one plate was used for CD8 memory. Per donor, leukapheresis produced somewhere between about 0.9 and 9.5 billion PBMCs.

Using the deep immunoSEQ assay, multiplex PCR amplified TCR CDR3 regions from genomic DNA. Genomic DNA extracted from each cell subset was distributed evenly over all wells of several immunoSEQ 96-well plates, and each plate served as one replicate. For sorted subsets, roughly 200 ng of genomic DNA, equivalent to roughly 33,000 T cell genomes, went into each replicate PCR. Purified libraries were quantified with a Qubit 3.0 fluorometer, sized on a Bioanalyzer 2100, and re-quantified with the KAPA Library Quantification kit. A separate single-read 150-cycle Illumina NextSeq 550 flow cell was used to sequence each immunoSEQ 96-well plate. In the paper's pipeline: Because only junctional sequences without quality scores were contained in the immunoSEQ output, filtering matching that applied to full-length reads could not be performed. To assign V/J genes and CDR3, sequences were annotated against IMGT germline references using PyIR, a Python wrapper for IgBLAST v1.9. Reads were filtered out if the reads had weak V/J assignments (E-value above 1e-6), no CDR3, stop codons, out-of-frame junctions, or ambiguous translated residues. V3J clonotypes were defined as sequences sharing an identical inferred V gene, J gene, and CDR3 amino acid sequence. Percentage overlap between repertoires was computed as shared unique clonotypes divided by the size of the smaller repertoire. Richness of each repertoire was evaluated using RTK rarefaction, the Chao1 estimator, and Recon v2.1 estimates of unobserved clonotypes. OLGA was used to compute generation probabilities for all TCRbeta clonotypes that the gDNA method yielded from a handful of donors. Not all clones reach the TCRdb copy of this immuneACCESS table, which keeps in-frame sequences only. Checked studies attribute under half of the gap to unresolved V genes and leave the rest unexplained. V, J and clone size were drawn from that table, and D and trimming were deduced from the DNA. The sample records some 2,100,000 clones, 90% to 96% of which are singletons. The ten largest account for 0.13% of the sample.

Comment on this clone: The clone's antigen remains unknown. It has no much larger one-base neighbor in the sample; base qualities were not kept.

The CDR3 starts with the cysteine, ends with the phenylalanine, and has 13 residues. Only the CDR3 DNA is retained, 39 bases long and in frame from the first base. Based on the germline V gene (reference sequence), the CDR1 and CDR2 sequences are GTSNPN and SVGIG. The germline V end is reduced by 3 bases and the J end by 14 bases; junction bases left unmatched: 8. Results and caveats for the whole study, not just this receptor: Because the study included only a small number of donors, the genetic and exposure-history diversity represented was limited. Compared with non-shared clonotypes, clonotypes shared by all four sorted-subset donors had higher generation probabilities. Only blood was sampled, and tissue TCR repertoires likely differ from those in blood. Based on pairwise subsampling, the degree of clonotype sharing among donors was expected to be affected by sequencing depth. About 5% of naive CD4, around 3.5% of naive CD8, approximately 2% of memory CD4, and about 0.4% of memory CD8 clonotypes were shared across a few donors. Even with the large sequencing depth, rarefaction of the sorted-subset datasets indicated that sequencing was incomplete. Larger estimated clonotype richness was generally found for naive subsets than for memory subsets.

The donors were healthy, HIV-negative adults who had no recently reported acute infections or vaccinations. All donors were Caucasian adults living in Nashville, Tennessee, USA. Magnetic negative selection was used to enrich CD4+ T cells, after which naive cells were positively selected on CD45RA and the negative fraction became the memory subset. Blood was collected by leukapheresis, and PBMCs were isolated by Ficoll-Histopaque density gradient centrifugation and then cryopreserved in liquid nitrogen vapor phase. Analytical flow cytometry was used to check the purity and quantity of each magnetically sorted T cell population. Each sorted fraction had its genomic DNA isolated and then quantified by UV absorbance on a Nanodrop 2000c.

The sample taken for sequencing was naive CD4+ T cells sorted from blood. The cell subset or site tag for this specimen amounts to: CD45RA+ positively selected. This TCR derives from a man aged 18-30 years in good health. The rearranged segments are TRBV30 and TRBJ1-4, with 11 bases matching TRBD1. This receptor carries the CDR3 CAWRDRGRVWLFF. The DNA reads TGTGCCTGGAGGGACAGGGGGCGCGTCTGGCTGTTTTTT.